The 20 T cell receptor beta chains presented below share a single source sample, sequenced in a study of blood T cell repertoires in COVID-19. Libraries were prepared by immunoSEQ multiplex PCR; TCRdb keeps only in-frame clonotypes and omits some of them. The data show over 200,000 clones, with 70% to 90% seen just once and 0.95% to 1% held by the top ten. The sequenced sample consisted of peripheral blood. The receptor set was obtained from a woman aged 40-49 years who had recovered from COVID-19.

CDR3 bases: TGTGCCAGCAGGGGTAGCGGGGGTGGGGGCACCGGGGAGCTGTTTTTT. Translating gives CASRGSGGGGTGELFF. The V gene is TRBV6-6, the J gene TRBJ2-2, with 9 nucleotides matching TRBD2. This CDR3 has 16 residues. J was trimmed by 4 bases and V by 6 bases; bases with no gene match: 9. CDR1 is MNHNY and CDR2 is SVGAGI in the germline V gene (reference sequence).

The DNA for the CDR3 is TGTGCCAGCAGTCCGACAGGCTACACCGGGGAGCTGTTTTTT. It specifies CASSPTGYTGELFF. The chain links TRBV6-5 to TRBJ2-2, with D maybe TRBD1 (6 bases). V lost 5 bases and J 3 bases, leaving 10 bases between the germline ends. CDR3 length: 14 residues. The V gene's germline CDR1 is MNHEY and CDR2 SVGAGI.

The chain employs TRBV29-1 and TRBJ2-1; 13 bases map to TRBD2. Unmatched junction bases numbered 3, after V lost 4 bases and J lost 9 bases. The germline V gene has CDR1 SQVTM and CDR2 ANQGSEA. The CDR3 totals 13 residues. The CDR3 spells CSVGGLAGPEQFF. CDR3 in DNA: TGCAGCGTTGGGGGACTAGCGGGACCTGAGCAGTTCTTC.

This rearrangement joins TRBV27 to TRBJ2-1, with D perhaps matching TRBD1 (5 bases). Per the germline V gene, CDR1 is MNHEY and CDR2 is SMNVEV (reference sequence). V lost 3 bases and J lost 8, with 17 bases in between. This CDR3 spans 15 amino acids. In DNA, the CDR3 is TGTGCCAGCAGTTTGTTAGCAGGGTTTCTGGATGAGCAGTTCTTC. Encoded protein: CASSLLAGFLDEQFF.

The chain joins TRBV5-4 to TRBJ1-5; 7 bases map to TRBD1. The V and J ends lost 4 bases and 3 bases, in that order; junction bases with no gene match: 7. Germline values: CDR1 SGHNT, CDR2 YYREEE (reference sequence). This CDR3 has 15 residues. The CDR3, as DNA: TGTGCCAGCAGCACCGTCACAGGGGACAATCAGCCCCAGCATTTT. Its protein product is CASSTVTGDNQPQHF.

The V call is TRBV6-6, the J call TRBJ2-2; 12 nucleotides match TRBD2. Germline V gene data show CDR1 as MNHNY and CDR2 as SVGAGI (reference sequence). This CDR3 spans 16 amino acids. V was pared by 5 bases and J by 4 bases, with 5 bases of the junction left unmatched. CDR3 region: CASSPGTSGRTGELFF. The CDR3, as DNA: TGTGCCAGCAGTCCCGGGACTAGCGGGCGCACCGGGGAGCTGTTTTTT.

This chain connects TRBV2 to TRBJ1-5, with 9 bases identical to TRBD1. Per germline, CDR1 SNHLY and CDR2 FYNNEI. This CDR3 region has 16 residues. Trimming removed 5 bases from V and 4 bases from J; junction bases left unmatched: 9. CDR3 in DNA: TGTGCCAGCAGTCAAGGACAGGGGCACCTTAATCAGCCCCAGCATTTT. It encodes CASSQGQGHLNQPQHF.

The CDR3 DNA sequence: TGTGCCAGCAGCACGAGGGGGGGCCAAGGGGACATTCAGTACTTC. Residues: CASSTRGGQGDIQYF. The chain couples TRBV9 to TRBJ2-4; possibly TRBD2 for D (7 bases). Germline V gene sequence: CDR1 SGDLS, CDR2 YYNGEE. This CDR3 has 15 amino acids. With 4 bases removed from V and 8 bases from J, the gap between germline ends came to 19 bases.

The chain is built from TRBV5-4 and TRBJ2-2; maybe TRBD2 (5 bases). The CDR3 is made up of 15 amino acids. Trimming took 4 bases from V and 7 from J, leaving 17 bases between them. The V gene's germline CDR1 is SGHNT and CDR2 YYREEE (reference sequence). The CDR3 nucleotides are TGTGCCAGCAGCCAAAGAGGGCGACTCGGCGGGGAGCTGTTTTTT. Encoded protein: CASSQRGRLGGELFF.

V gene TRBV5-8 combines with J gene TRBJ2-1, with TRBD2 identical over 12 bases. V shed 7 bases and J 5 bases; nucleotides not matched to a gene: 16. The CDR3 has 18 residues. CDR1 and CDR2 (germline): SGHTS, YDEGEE. This CDR3 is CASPQAASGRGRDNEQFF. DNA for the CDR3: TGTGCCAGCCCCCAGGCGGCTAGCGGGAGGGGAAGGGACAATGAGCAGTTCTTC.

The gene calls are TRBV19 and TRBJ1-1, with TRBD1 matching over 9 bases. The trim removed 3 bases at V and 4 bases at J, leaving 6 bases unmatched. The CDR3 has 15 residues. Looked up from germline, CDR1 is LNHDA and CDR2 is SQIVND (reference sequence). The CDR3 loop reads CASSIGDRVVTEAFF. DNA of the CDR3: TGTGCCAGTAGTATTGGGGACAGGGTAGTCACTGAAGCTTTCTTT.

The chain employs TRBV15 and TRBJ2-1, with TRBD2 matching 10 bases. The CDR3 runs 16 residues. Germline CDR1 LNHNV, CDR2 YYDKDF (reference sequence). Germline trimming cut 2 bases from V and 8 bases from J; bases unmatched to any gene: 9. The CDR3 sequence is CATSRPGTSVRHEQFF. The DNA of the CDR3 is TGTGCCACCAGCAGACCGGGGACTAGCGTCCGCCATGAGCAGTTCTTC.

This clone has only a few counts. The V call is TRBV6-5, the J call TRBJ2-1, with a possible D match to TRBD1 (6 bases). This CDR3 contains 15 residues. Germline V lookup: CDR1 MNHEY, CDR2 SVGAGI. V lost 6 bases and J lost 7, with 19 bases in between. The CDR3 here is CASRIQGYGWNEQFF. The CDR3 DNA follows: TGTGCCAGCAGAATACAGGGTTACGGGTGGAATGAGCAGTTCTTC.

In its sample, this clone was seen once. The chain joins TRBV6-5 to TRBJ2-1; 7 positions agree with TRBD2. Germline V lookup: CDR1 MNHEY, CDR2 SVGAGI. V shed 6 bases, J shed 2 bases, and the junction held 7 bases outside the gene matches. The CDR3 has 15 residues. The CDR3: CASSPAGSPYNEQFF. For the CDR3, the DNA is TGTGCCAGCAGCCCAGCGGGATCCCCCTACAATGAGCAGTTCTTC.

This chain joins TRBV5-6 and TRBJ2-3, with D possibly matching TRBD1 (6 bases). Trimming left V 2 bases short and J 1 base short, with 14 bases between. This CDR3 contains 16 residues. Germline V CDR1 and CDR2: SGHDT, YYEEEE. CDR3: CASSFLRGGGTDTQYF. CDR3 sequence (DNA): TGTGCCAGCAGCTTTCTCCGAGGGGGAGGCACAGATACGCAGTATTTT.

This clone was detected only once. The genes are TRBV6-5 and TRBJ2-1, with D tentatively TRBD1 (6 bases). The CDR3 loop spans 16 amino acids. V lost 0 bases and J 2 bases, leaving 11 bases between the germline ends. Germline CDR1 reads MNHEY; CDR2 reads SVGAGI. The CDR3 reads CASSYSTGRAYNEQFF. In DNA, the CDR3 is TGTGCCAGCAGTTACTCGACAGGCCGGGCCTACAATGAGCAGTTCTTC.

The V and J genes are TRBV6-4 and TRBJ1-2; no firm D call. This CDR3 is 14 amino acids long. Per the germline V gene, CDR1 is MRHNA and CDR2 is SNTAGT. V lost 5 bases and J lost 6, with 16 bases in between. The CDR3 is CASSQEATWDGYTF. CDR3 nucleotides: TGTGCCAGCAGTCAGGAGGCCACATGGGATGGCTACACCTTC.

The table lists this clone with a few counts. DNA of the CDR3: TGTGCCAGCAGCCCCCACAGGGGGCTACGGTACTTC. It codes for CASSPHRGLRYF. The chain has TRBV14 and TRBJ2-5; TRBD1 matches 9 bases. With V trimmed by 4 bases and J by 13 bases, 7 bases remained unmatched. The CDR3 sequence is 12 residues long. Per germline, CDR1 SGHDN and CDR2 FVKESK.

The chain couples TRBV19 to TRBJ1-2; TRBD1 might be the D (5 bases). The CDR3 covers 14 residues. The germline CDR1 and CDR2 sequences are LNHDA and SQIVND (reference sequence). V was shortened by 5 bases and J by 0 bases, with 10 bases between the two germline ends. CDR3 region: CASSASTANYGYTF. In nucleotides, the CDR3 is TGTGCCAGTAGTGCCTCGACAGCTAACTATGGCTACACCTTC.

With respect to this clone: One end of the junction varies from germline; a read error may be responsible. This sequence joins TRBV29-1 and TRBJ2-1; possible D gene TRBD2, 5 bases. Germline lookup yields CDR1 SQVTM and CDR2 ANQGSEA. This CDR3 is built from 14 residues. The CDR3 bases are TGCAGCGTAGAAGACAAAACGGGATACAATGAGCAGTTCTTC. Its protein product is CSVEDKTGYNEQFF.